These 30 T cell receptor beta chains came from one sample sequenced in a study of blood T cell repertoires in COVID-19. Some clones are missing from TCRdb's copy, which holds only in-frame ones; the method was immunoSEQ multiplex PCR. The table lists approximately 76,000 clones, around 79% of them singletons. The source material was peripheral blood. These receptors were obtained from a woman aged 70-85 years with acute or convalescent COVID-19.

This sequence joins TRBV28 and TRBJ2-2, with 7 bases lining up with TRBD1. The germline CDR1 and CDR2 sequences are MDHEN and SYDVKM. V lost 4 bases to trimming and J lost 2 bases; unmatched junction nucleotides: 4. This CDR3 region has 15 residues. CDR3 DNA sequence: TGTGCCAGCAGTTCGGACAGGATAAACACCGGGGAGCTGTTTTTT. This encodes CASSSDRINTGELFF.

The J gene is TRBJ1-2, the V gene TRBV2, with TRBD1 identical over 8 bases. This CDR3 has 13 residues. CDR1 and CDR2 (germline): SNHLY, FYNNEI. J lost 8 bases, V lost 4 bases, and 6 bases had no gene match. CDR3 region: CASSVDRGGGYTF. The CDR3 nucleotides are TGTGCCAGCAGTGTCGACAGGGGCGGAGGCTACACCTTC.

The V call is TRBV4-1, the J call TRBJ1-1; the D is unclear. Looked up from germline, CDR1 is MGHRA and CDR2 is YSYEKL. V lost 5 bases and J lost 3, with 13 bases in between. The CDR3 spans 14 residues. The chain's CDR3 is CASSSLDRDTEAFF. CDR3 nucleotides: TGCGCCAGCAGCTCGCTAGACCGCGACACTGAAGCTTTCTTT.

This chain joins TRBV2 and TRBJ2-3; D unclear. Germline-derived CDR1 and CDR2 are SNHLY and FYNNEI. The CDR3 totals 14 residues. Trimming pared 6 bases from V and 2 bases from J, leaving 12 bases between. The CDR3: CASRPLASTDTQYF. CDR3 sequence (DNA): TGTGCCAGCAGGCCCCTGGCCTCCACAGATACGCAGTATTTT.

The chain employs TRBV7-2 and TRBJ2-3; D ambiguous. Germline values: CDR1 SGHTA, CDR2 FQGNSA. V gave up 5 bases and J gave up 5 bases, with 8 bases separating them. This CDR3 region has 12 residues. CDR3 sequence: CASSPTGDTQYF. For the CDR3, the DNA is TGTGCCAGCAGCCCGACGGGAGATACGCAGTATTTT.

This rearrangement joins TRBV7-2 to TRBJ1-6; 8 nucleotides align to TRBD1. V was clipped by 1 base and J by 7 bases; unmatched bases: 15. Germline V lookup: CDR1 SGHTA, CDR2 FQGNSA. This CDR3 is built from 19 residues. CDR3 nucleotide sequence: TGTGCCAGCAGCTTAGTACATAGGCAGGGGGCGTCTGGGAATTCACCCCTCCACTTT. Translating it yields CASSLVHRQGASGNSPLHF.

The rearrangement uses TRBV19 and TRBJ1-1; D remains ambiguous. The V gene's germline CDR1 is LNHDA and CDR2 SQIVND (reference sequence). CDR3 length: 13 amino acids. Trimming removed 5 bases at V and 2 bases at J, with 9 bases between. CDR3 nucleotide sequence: TGTGCCAGTAGTGCCCTGGCCAACACTGAAGCTTTCTTT. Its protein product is CASSALANTEAFF.

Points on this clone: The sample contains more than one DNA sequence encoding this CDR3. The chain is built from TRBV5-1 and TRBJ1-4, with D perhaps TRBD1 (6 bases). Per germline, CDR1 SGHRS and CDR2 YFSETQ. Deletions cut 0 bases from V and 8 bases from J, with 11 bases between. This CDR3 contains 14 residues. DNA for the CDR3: TGCGCCAGCAGCTTGGTCGGGGGGCGGGAAAAACTGTTTTTT. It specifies CASSLVGGREKLFF.

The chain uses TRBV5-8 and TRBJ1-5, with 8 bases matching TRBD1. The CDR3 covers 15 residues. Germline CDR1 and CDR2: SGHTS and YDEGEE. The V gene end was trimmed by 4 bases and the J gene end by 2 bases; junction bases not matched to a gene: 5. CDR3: CASSRTGTGNQPQHF. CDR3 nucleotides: TGTGCCAGCAGCCGGACAGGGACCGGCAATCAGCCCCAGCATTTT.

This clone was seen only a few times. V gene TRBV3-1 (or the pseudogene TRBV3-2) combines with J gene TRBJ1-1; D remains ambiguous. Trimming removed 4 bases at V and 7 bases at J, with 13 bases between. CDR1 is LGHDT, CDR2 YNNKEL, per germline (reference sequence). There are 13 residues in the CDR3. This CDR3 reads CASSLSMGREAFF. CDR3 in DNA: TGTGCCAGCAGCCTCTCAATGGGCCGTGAAGCTTTCTTT.

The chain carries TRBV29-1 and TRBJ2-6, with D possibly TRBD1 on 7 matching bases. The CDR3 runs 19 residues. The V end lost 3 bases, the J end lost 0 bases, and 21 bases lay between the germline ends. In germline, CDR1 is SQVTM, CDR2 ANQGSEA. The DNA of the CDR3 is TGCAGCGTTGAGACACCTAGGAGGGGACAGCACTCTGGGGCCAACGTCCTGACTTTC. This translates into CSVETPRRGQHSGANVLTF.

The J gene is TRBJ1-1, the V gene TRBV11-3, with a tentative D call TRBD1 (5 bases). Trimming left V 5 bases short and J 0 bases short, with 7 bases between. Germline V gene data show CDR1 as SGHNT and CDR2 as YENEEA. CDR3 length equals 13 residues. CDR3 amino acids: CASSQGVNTEAFF. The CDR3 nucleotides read TGTGCCAGCAGCCAAGGGGTGAACACTGAAGCTTTCTTT.

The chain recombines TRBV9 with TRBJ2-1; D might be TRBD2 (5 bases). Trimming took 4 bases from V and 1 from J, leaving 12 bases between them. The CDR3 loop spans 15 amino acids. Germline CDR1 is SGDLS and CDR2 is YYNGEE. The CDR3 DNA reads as TGTGCCAGCAGCCCCCGCTGGGAGTCCTACAATGAGCAGTTCTTC. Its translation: CASSPRWESYNEQFF.

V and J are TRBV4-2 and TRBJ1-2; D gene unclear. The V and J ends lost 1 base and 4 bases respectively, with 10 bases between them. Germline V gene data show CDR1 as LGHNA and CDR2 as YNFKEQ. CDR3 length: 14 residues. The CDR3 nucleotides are TGTGCCAGCAGCCAAGGACCGGGTGCCTATGGCTACACCTTC. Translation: CASSQGPGAYGYTF.

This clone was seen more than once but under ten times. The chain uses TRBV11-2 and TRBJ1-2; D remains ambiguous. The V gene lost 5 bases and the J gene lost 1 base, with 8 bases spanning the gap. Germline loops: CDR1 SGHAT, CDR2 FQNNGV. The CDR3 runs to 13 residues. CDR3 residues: CASSPQSNYGYTF. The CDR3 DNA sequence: TGTGCCAGCAGCCCACAGAGTAACTATGGCTACACCTTC.

CDR3 bases: TGTGCCAGCGGGCCACGTCCGGCCGAGCAGTACTTC. This gives the protein CASGPRPAEQYF. V usage is TRBV6-5 and J usage is TRBJ2-7, with D unclear. In germline, CDR1 is MNHEY, CDR2 SVGAGI. The CDR3 runs to 12 residues. Trimming removed 8 bases from V and 6 bases from J, with 14 bases in between.

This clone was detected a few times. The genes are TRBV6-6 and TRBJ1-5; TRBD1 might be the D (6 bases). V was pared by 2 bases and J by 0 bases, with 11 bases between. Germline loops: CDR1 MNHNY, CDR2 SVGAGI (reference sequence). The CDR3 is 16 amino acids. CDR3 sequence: CASSYRGKDSNQPQHF. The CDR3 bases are TGTGCCAGCAGTTACAGGGGGAAAGATAGCAATCAGCCCCAGCATTTT.

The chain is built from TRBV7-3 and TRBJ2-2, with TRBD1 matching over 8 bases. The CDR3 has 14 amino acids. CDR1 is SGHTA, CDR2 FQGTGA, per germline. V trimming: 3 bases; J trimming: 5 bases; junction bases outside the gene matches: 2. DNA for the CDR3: TGTGCCAGCAGCTTCACAGGGGGGACCGGGGAGCTGTTTTTT. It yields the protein CASSFTGGTGELFF.

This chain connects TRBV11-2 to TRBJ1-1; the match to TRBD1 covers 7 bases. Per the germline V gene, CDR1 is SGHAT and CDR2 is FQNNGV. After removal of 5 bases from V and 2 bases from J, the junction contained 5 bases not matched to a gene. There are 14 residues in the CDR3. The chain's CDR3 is CASSVDRVNTEAFF. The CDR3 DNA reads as TGTGCCAGCAGCGTCGACAGGGTAAACACTGAAGCTTTCTTT.

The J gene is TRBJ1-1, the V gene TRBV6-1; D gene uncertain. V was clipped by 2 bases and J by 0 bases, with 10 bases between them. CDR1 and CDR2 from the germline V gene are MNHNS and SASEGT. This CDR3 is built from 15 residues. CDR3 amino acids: CASSELAALNTEAFF. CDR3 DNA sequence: TGTGCCAGCAGTGAATTGGCGGCCTTGAACACTGAAGCTTTCTTT.

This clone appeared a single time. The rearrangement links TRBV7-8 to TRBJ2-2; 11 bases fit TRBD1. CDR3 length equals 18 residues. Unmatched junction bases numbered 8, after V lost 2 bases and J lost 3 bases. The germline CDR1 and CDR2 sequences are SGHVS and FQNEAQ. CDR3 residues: CASSLKWSGQGDTGELFF. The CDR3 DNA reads TGTGCCAGCAGCTTAAAGTGGTCGGGACAGGGGGACACCGGGGAGCTGTTTTTT.

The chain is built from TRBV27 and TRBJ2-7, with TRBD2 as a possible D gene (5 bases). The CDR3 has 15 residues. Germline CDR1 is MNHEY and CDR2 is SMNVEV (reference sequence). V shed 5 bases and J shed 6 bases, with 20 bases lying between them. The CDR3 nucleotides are TGTGCCAGCAGTCGAGGGATTGGCGTTGACTCCGAGCAGTACTTC. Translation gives CASSRGIGVDSEQYF.

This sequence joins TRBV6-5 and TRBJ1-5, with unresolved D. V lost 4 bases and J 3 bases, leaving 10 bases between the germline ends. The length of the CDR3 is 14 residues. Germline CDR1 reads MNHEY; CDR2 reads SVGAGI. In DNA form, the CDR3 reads TGTGCCAGCAGTTCCAGGTCGGTCAATCAGCCCCAGCATTTT. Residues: CASSSRSVNQPQHF.

The CDR3 region has the DNA TGTGCCAGCAGGGCCGACAGCTTACTCTATGGCTACACCTTC. Protein product: CASRADSLLYGYTF. The gene calls are TRBV2 and TRBJ1-2, with D possibly being TRBD1 (5 bases). This CDR3 spans 14 amino acids. In germline, CDR1 is SNHLY, CDR2 FYNNEI. Trimming stripped 6 bases from V and 4 bases from J, with 15 bases between.

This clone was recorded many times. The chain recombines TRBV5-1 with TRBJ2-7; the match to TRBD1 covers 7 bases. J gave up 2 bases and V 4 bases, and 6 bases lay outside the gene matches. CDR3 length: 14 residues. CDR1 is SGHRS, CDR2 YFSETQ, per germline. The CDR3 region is CASSLGQATYEQYF. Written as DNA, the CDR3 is TGCGCCAGCAGCCTCGGACAGGCTACCTACGAGCAGTACTTC.

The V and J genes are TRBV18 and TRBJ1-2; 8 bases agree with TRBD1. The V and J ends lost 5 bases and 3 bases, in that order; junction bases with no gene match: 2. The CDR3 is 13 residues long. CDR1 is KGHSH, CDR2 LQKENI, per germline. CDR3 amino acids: CASSDRGYYGYTF. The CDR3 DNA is TGTGCCAGCTCAGACAGGGGTTACTATGGCTACACCTTC.

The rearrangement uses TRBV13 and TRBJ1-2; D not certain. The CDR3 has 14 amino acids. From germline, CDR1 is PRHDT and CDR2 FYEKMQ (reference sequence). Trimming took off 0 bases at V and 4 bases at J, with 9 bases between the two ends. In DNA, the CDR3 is TGTGCCAGCAGCTTAGGAGAGGTCGGCTATGGCTACACCTTC. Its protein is CASSLGEVGYGYTF.

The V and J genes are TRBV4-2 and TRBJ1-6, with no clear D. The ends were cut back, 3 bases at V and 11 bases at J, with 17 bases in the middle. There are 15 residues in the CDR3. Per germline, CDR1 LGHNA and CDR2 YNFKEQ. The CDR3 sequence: CASSQDRDQDAPLHF. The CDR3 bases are TGTGCCAGCAGCCAGGACCGGGATCAGGACGCACCCCTCCACTTT.

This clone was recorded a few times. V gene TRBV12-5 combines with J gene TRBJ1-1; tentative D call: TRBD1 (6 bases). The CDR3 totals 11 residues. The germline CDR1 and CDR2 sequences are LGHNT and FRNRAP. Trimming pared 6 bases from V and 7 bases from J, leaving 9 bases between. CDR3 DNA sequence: TGTGCTAGTGGCCCGGACAGTGAAGCTTTCTTT. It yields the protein CASGPDSEAFF.

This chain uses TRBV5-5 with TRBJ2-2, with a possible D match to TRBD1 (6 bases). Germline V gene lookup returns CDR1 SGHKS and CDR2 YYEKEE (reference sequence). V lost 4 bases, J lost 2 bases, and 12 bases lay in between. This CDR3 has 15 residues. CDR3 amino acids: CASSLGTTNTGELFF. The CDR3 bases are TGTGCCAGCAGCCTCGGGACAACAAACACCGGGGAGCTGTTTTTT. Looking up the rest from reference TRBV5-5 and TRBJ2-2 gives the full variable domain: DAGVTQSPTHLIKTRGQQVTLRCSPISGHKSVSWYQQVLGQGPQFIFQYYEKEERGRGNFPDRFSARQFPNYSSELNVNALLLGDSALYLCASSLGTTNTGELFFGEGSRLTVL.